The 7 T cell receptor beta chains below were found in one sample sequenced in a study of shared clonotypes between healthy human individuals. Sequencing was performed with immunoSEQ multiplex PCR; in TCRdb, only in-frame clones are kept and a portion is missing. Of around 350,000 clones detected, less than 85% appear once; the ten largest clones hold less than 11%. What was sequenced was memory CD4+ T cells sorted from blood. The subset here: CD45RA-negative fraction. The receptor source for this set is a man aged 25-45 years in good health.

This chain joins TRBV6-6 and TRBJ2-7, with D possibly TRBD2 on 6 matching bases. Germline CDR1 is MNHNY and CDR2 is SVGAGI (reference sequence). Trimming removed 6 bases at V and 2 bases at J, with 17 bases between. The CDR3 has 15 amino acids. The CDR3 protein is CASSSLEGTTYEQYF. In nucleotides, the CDR3 is TGTGCCAGCAGCTCCCTGGAGGGAACCACCTACGAGCAGTACTTC.

The chain is built from TRBV7-9 and TRBJ2-1; possibly TRBD2 for D (6 bases). Looked up from germline, CDR1 is SEHNR and CDR2 is FQNEAQ (reference sequence). This CDR3 is built from 14 residues. The V end was cut by 5 bases, the J end by 0 bases, with 8 bases between. The CDR3, as DNA: TGTGCCAGCAGCGGGAGGCTCTCCTACAATGAGCAGTTCTTC. It encodes CASSGRLSYNEQFF.

V and J are TRBV28 and TRBJ2-1; weak D call: TRBD2 (6 bases). Trimming stripped 6 bases from V and 6 bases from J, with 18 bases between. Looked up from germline, CDR1 is MDHEN and CDR2 is SYDVKM. This CDR3 has 15 amino acids. CDR3 sequence: CASSLIGGGSNEQFF. CDR3 bases: TGTGCCAGCAGCCTTATAGGAGGAGGGTCCAATGAGCAGTTCTTC.

This chain links TRBV7-2 with TRBJ2-3; TRBD2 aligns across 8 bases. The CDR3 runs 15 residues. V shed 2 bases, J shed 4 bases, and the junction held 5 bases outside the gene matches. The V gene's germline CDR1 is SGHTA and CDR2 FQGNSA. In nucleotides, the CDR3 is TGTGCCAGCAGCTTAACCGGGAGGGCCTCAGATACGCAGTATTTT. This gives the protein CASSLTGRASDTQYF. Full variable domain (rest looked up from reference TRBV7-2 and TRBJ2-3): GAGVSQSPSNKVTEKGKDVELRCDPISGHTALYWYRQSLGQGLEFLIYFQGNSAPDKSGLPSDRFSAERTGGSVSTLTIQRTQQEDSAVYLCASSLTGRASDTQYFGPGTRLTVL.

The V and J genes are TRBV27 and TRBJ2-7; TRBD2 agrees at 10 bases. V gave up 4 bases and J gave up 2 bases; unmatched junction bases: 5. This CDR3 has 15 amino acids. Germline-derived CDR1 and CDR2 are MNHEY and SMNVEV (reference sequence). The CDR3 is CASSSILAGAYEQYF. The CDR3, as DNA: TGTGCCAGCAGTTCGATCCTAGCGGGGGCCTACGAGCAGTACTTC.

This clone came up a few times. The V and J genes are TRBV9 and TRBJ2-7; D is uncertain. This CDR3 has 15 amino acids. Germline V lookup: CDR1 SGDLS, CDR2 YYNGEE. V was trimmed by 6 bases and J by 1 base, leaving 17 bases between them. In nucleotides, the CDR3 is TGTGCCAGCACCCACCGACTTTTCACTTCCTACGAGCAGTACTTC. Protein: CASTHRLFTSYEQYF.

J is TRBJ1-2 and V is TRBV10-3; D is possibly TRBD1 (6 bases). The V end was cut by 4 bases, the J end by 4 bases, with 13 bases between. CDR3 length: 14 amino acids. The germline gives CDR1 ENHRY, CDR2 SYGVKD. CDR3 bases: TGTGCCATCAGTGTCAGAGGGGGGGGCTATGGCTACACCTTC. Residues: CAISVRGGGYGYTF.